These T cell receptor beta chains were read from a single sample in a study of blood T cell repertoires in COVID-19. Assay: immunoSEQ multiplex PCR; the TCRdb copy retains only in-frame clones and omits some. Of under 200,000 clones detected, about 87% appear once; the ten largest clones hold 0.58%. Sequencing used peripheral blood. The receptors stem from a man aged 55 to 69 with COVID-19, enrolled during active disease. CDR3s include the opening cysteine and the closing phenylalanine or tryptophan. Each record gives: D gene, clone size, J gene, V gene, CDR3 protein, CDR3 DNA. A D gene is named only where the DNA matches it firmly. Some rows have no size entry. The others give once, few or many, or a class for an expanded clone.

d_gene: TRBD1
abundance: NA
j_gene: TRBJ1-5
v_gene: TRBV24-1
CDR3aa: CATSASTGFNQPQHF
CDR3nt: TGTGCCACCAGTGCCTCGACAGGGTTCAATCAGCCCCAGCATTTT

d_gene: NA
abundance: NA
j_gene: TRBJ1-5
v_gene: TRBV10-3
CDR3aa: CAISEWGGQPQHF
CDR3nt: TGTGCCATCAGTGAATGGGGGGGTCAGCCCCAGCATTTT

d_gene: TRBD2
abundance: NA
j_gene: TRBJ2-3
v_gene: TRBV9
CDR3aa: CASSTAGTSGSNTQYF
CDR3nt: TGTGCCAGCAGCACTGCCGGGACTAGCGGGAGTAATACGCAGTATTTT

d_gene: TRBD1
abundance: NA
j_gene: TRBJ2-2
v_gene: TRBV5-6
CDR3aa: CASSFRDRNTGELFF
CDR3nt: TGTGCCAGCAGCTTCCGGGACAGAAACACCGGGGAGCTGTTTTTT

d_gene: TRBD1
abundance: NA
j_gene: TRBJ1-4
v_gene: TRBV27
CDR3aa: CASSPMGQGIVTNEKLFF
CDR3nt: TGTGCCAGCAGTCCAATGGGACAGGGGATCGTGACTAATGAAAAACTGTTTTTT

d_gene: NA
abundance: NA
j_gene: TRBJ2-3
v_gene: TRBV6-6
CDR3aa: CATKVGRGRTDTQYF
CDR3nt: TGTGCCACCAAGGTTGGGCGGGGGCGCACAGATACGCAGTATTTT

d_gene: NA
abundance: NA
j_gene: TRBJ1-4
v_gene: TRBV28
CDR3aa: CASSSPTAGEKLFF
CDR3nt: TGTGCCAGCAGTTCCCCGACGGCAGGAGAAAAACTGTTTTTT

d_gene: NA
abundance: NA
j_gene: TRBJ1-1
v_gene: TRBV6-2/TRBV6-3
CDR3aa: CASSEPTGRGTEAFF
CDR3nt: TGTGCCAGCAGCGAACCAACAGGGCGAGGAACTGAAGCTTTCTTT

d_gene: TRBD2
abundance: NA
j_gene: TRBJ2-3
v_gene: TRBV3-1/TRBV3-2
CDR3aa: CASSRRTSGTDTQYF
CDR3nt: TGTGCCAGCAGCCGTAGGACTAGCGGCACAGATACGCAGTATTTT

d_gene: NA
abundance: NA
j_gene: TRBJ2-2
v_gene: TRBV7-9
CDR3aa: CASSEGYTGELFF
CDR3nt: TGTGCCAGCAGCGAGGGTTACACCGGGGAGCTGTTTTTT

d_gene: TRBD2
abundance: NA
j_gene: TRBJ2-7
v_gene: TRBV12-5
CDR3aa: CASGLVSGLASPEQYF
CDR3nt: TGTGCTAGTGGTTTGGTATCGGGACTAGCTTCACCGGAGCAGTACTTC

d_gene: NA
abundance: few
j_gene: TRBJ2-6
v_gene: TRBV30
CDR3aa: CAWRRGRANSGANVLTF
CDR3nt: TGTGCCTGGAGACGTGGGCGGGCCAACTCTGGGGCCAACGTCCTGACTTTC

d_gene: NA
abundance: once
j_gene: TRBJ2-5
v_gene: TRBV6-2/TRBV6-3
CDR3aa: CASSDQSGMGETQYF
CDR3nt: TGTGCCAGCAGTGACCAATCGGGAATGGGAGAGACCCAGTACTTC

d_gene: NA
abundance: NA
j_gene: TRBJ1-1
v_gene: TRBV14
CDR3aa: CASSQFQNTEAFF
CDR3nt: TGTGCCAGCAGCCAATTTCAGAACACTGAAGCTTTCTTT

d_gene: TRBD1
abundance: few
j_gene: TRBJ2-7
v_gene: TRBV5-1
CDR3aa: CASSLKGGTTGIHEQYF
CDR3nt: TGCGCCAGCAGCTTGAAGGGTGGAACGACAGGGATCCACGAGCAGTACTTC

d_gene: NA
abundance: NA
j_gene: TRBJ2-1
v_gene: TRBV10-3
CDR3aa: CAISEGGQRIYNEQFF
CDR3nt: TGTGCCATCAGTGAAGGAGGACAGAGAATCTACAATGAGCAGTTCTTC

d_gene: TRBD1
abundance: once
j_gene: TRBJ1-2
v_gene: TRBV19
CDR3aa: CASSVTGTGNYGYTF
CDR3nt: TGTGCCAGTAGTGTCACCGGGACAGGAAACTATGGCTACACCTTC

d_gene: NA
abundance: NA
j_gene: TRBJ1-4
v_gene: TRBV29-1
CDR3aa: CSVGGSGGVEKLFF
CDR3nt: TGCAGCGTGGGGGGCTCGGGAGGGGTAGAAAAACTGTTTTTT

d_gene: NA
abundance: NA
j_gene: TRBJ1-2
v_gene: TRBV11-3
CDR3aa: CASSHFTGPNYGYTF
CDR3nt: TGTGCCAGCAGCCACTTCACGGGTCCAAACTATGGCTACACCTTC